Listed here are 23 T cell receptor beta chains from one sample, sequenced in a study of cytomegalovirus exposure and HLA in healthy donors. PCR was performed using 60 Vbeta and 13 Jbeta primers. Libraries were prepared by immunoSEQ multiplex PCR; TCRdb keeps only in-frame clonotypes and omits some of them. The sample holds tens of thousands of clones, 82% seen once. Sequencing was done on a sample of PBMCs. Receptors were obtained from a man aged 25-45 years in good health and CMV-seropositive.

The V gene is TRBV7-2, the J gene TRBJ1-2, with 8 bases matching TRBD1. V gave up 1 base and J gave up 4 bases; unmatched junction bases: 17. The CDR3 has 19 residues. CDR1 and CDR2 from the germline V gene are SGHTA and FQGNSA. CDR3 residues: CASSLETGVFFVDSYGYTF. CDR3 nucleotide sequence: TGTGCCAGCAGCTTAGAGACAGGGGTGTTCTTTGTCGATTCCTATGGCTACACCTTC.

The CDR3 region is CASSLSASGYKNIQYF. The DNA for the CDR3 is TGTGCCAGCAGTTTATCGGCTAGCGGATACAAAAACATTCAGTACTTC. V gene TRBV28 combines with J gene TRBJ2-4; 7 bases are a match to TRBD2. Germline lookup yields CDR1 MDHEN and CDR2 SYDVKM. The ends lost 1 base at V and 3 bases at J; junction bases unmatched: 6. This CDR3 comprises 16 residues.

The table lists this clone with a few counts. This chain links TRBV5-1 with TRBJ2-2, with D tentatively TRBD1 (5 bases). The CDR3 loop spans 15 amino acids. With 5 bases removed from V and 3 bases from J, the gap between germline ends came to 14 bases. From germline, CDR1 is SGHRS and CDR2 YFSETQ. CDR3 sequence reads: CASSTGAKDTGELFF. The CDR3 region has the DNA TGCGCCAGCAGTACAGGCGCCAAGGACACCGGGGAGCTGTTTTTT. Full variable domain (remainder filled in from reference TRBV5-1 and TRBJ2-2): KAGVTQTPRYLIKTRGQQVTLSCSPISGHRSVSWYQQTPGQGLQFLFEYFSETQRNKGNFPGRFSGRQFSNSRSEMNVSTLELGDSALYLCASSTGAKDTGELFFGEGSRLTVL.

This clone was observed a handful of times. This rearrangement joins TRBV4-3 to TRBJ1-1, with a tentative D call TRBD1 (5 bases). Germline lookup yields CDR1 LGHNA and CDR2 YSLEER. The germline V and J ends were trimmed by 4 bases and 2 bases, with 14 bases remaining between them. The CDR3 contains 15 residues. The CDR3: CASSLRQTGNTEAFF. Written as DNA, the CDR3 is TGCGCCAGCAGCCTCCGACAGACCGGAAACACTGAAGCTTTCTTT.

The chain couples TRBV14 to TRBJ2-7; TRBD1 matches 9 bases. V lost 3 bases, J lost 3 bases, and 9 bases stayed unmatched. CDR1 SGHDN and CDR2 FVKESK come from the germline V gene. The CDR3 extends over 16 amino acids. CDR3 nucleotide sequence: TGTGCCAGCAGCCAGCTCCCGGGACAGGGCTACTACGAGCAGTACTTC. Translated: CASSQLPGQGYYEQYF.

The genes are TRBV28 and TRBJ1-2; D ambiguous. Germline loops: CDR1 MDHEN, CDR2 SYDVKM. The V and J ends lost 8 bases and 2 bases respectively, with 9 bases between them. This CDR3 region has 12 residues. The CDR3 nucleotides are TGTGCCAGCGGAGGGCAAAACTATGGCTACACCTTC. Its translation is CASGGQNYGYTF.

V and J are TRBV5-6 and TRBJ2-7; 9 positions match TRBD2. J gave up 8 bases and V 1 base, and 10 bases lay outside the gene matches. There are 15 residues in the CDR3. Germline CDR1 SGHDT, CDR2 YYEEEE. The CDR3 coding sequence is TGTGCCAGCAGCTTGTCGGCGGGAGGGTCGGGCAAGCAGTACTTC. Translation: CASSLSAGGSGKQYF.

The CDR3 nucleotides are TGTGCCAGCAGCTTATCGAGACTACCCAAAGAGACCCAGTACTTC. Protein: CASSLSRLPKETQYF. This sequence joins TRBV5-4 and TRBJ2-5; possible D gene TRBD2, 5 bases. V shed 2 bases and J shed 3 bases, with 14 bases lying between them. The CDR3 spans 15 residues. Germline V gene lookup returns CDR1 SGHNT and CDR2 YYREEE (reference sequence).

This chain joins TRBV10-3 and TRBJ2-7; 9 bases map to TRBD1. After removal of 4 bases from V and 5 bases from J, the junction contained 6 bases not matched to a gene. Germline values: CDR1 ENHRY, CDR2 SYGVKD. This CDR3 is built from 14 residues. The CDR3 nucleotides are TGTGCCATCAGTGGGGGGACAGGGACCCACGAGCAGTACTTC. This translates into CAISGGTGTHEQYF.

This clone was seen a handful of times. The chain combines TRBV28 with TRBJ1-1, with D perhaps TRBD1 (6 bases). From germline, CDR1 is MDHEN and CDR2 SYDVKM. V shed 2 bases and J shed 4 bases, with 11 bases lying between them. The CDR3 loop spans 14 amino acids. The CDR3 bases are TGTGCCAGCAGTTTAAGCGGGGGCGGCACTGAAGCTTTCTTT. Amino acid sequence: CASSLSGGGTEAFF. The full variable domain, with the rest looked up from reference TRBV28 and TRBJ1-1, is DVKVTQSSRYLVKRTGEKVFLECVQDMDHENMFWYRQDPGLGLRLIYFSYDVKMKEKGDIPEGYSVSREKKERFSLILESASTNQTSMYLCASSLSGGGTEAFFGQGTRLTVV.

This chain uses TRBV9 with TRBJ1-1; 8 bases fit TRBD1. Germline CDR1 SGDLS, CDR2 YYNGEE. V shed 0 bases and J 4 bases; nucleotides not matched to a gene: 2. The CDR3 has 14 residues. The DNA of the CDR3 is TGTGCCAGCAGCGTAGTCGACAGGGGCACTGAAGCTTTCTTT. Its translation: CASSVVDRGTEAFF.

V gene TRBV14 combines with J gene TRBJ2-7; weak D call: TRBD2 (5 bases). Germline V gene lookup returns CDR1 SGHDN and CDR2 FVKESK. There are 14 residues in the CDR3. Trimming shortened V by 8 bases and J by 5 bases, and 19 bases separated the two germline ends. The CDR3 DNA sequence: TGTGCCAGCGGGGAAAGAGGGATTTACGACGAGCAGTACTTC. Residues: CASGERGIYDEQYF. Together with reference TRBV14 and TRBJ2-7, the CDR3 gives the full variable domain: EAGVTQFPSHSVIEKGQTVTLRCDPISGHDNLYWYRRVMGKEIKFLLHFVKESKQDESGMPNNRFLAERTGGTYSTLKVQPAELEDSGVYFCASGERGIYDEQYFGPGTRLTVT.

V gene TRBV9 combines with J gene TRBJ2-2; 9 bases match TRBD2. CDR1 is SGDLS, CDR2 YYNGEE, per germline. V lost 0 bases to trimming and J lost 1 base; unmatched junction nucleotides: 1. The CDR3 covers 16 residues. The CDR3 sequence: CASSVAAGGNTGELFF. The CDR3, as DNA: TGTGCCAGCAGCGTAGCAGCGGGAGGGAACACCGGGGAGCTGTTTTTT.

V is TRBV6-6 and J is TRBJ2-1; 7 bases agree with TRBD2. CDR3 length: 15 residues. Trimming removed 7 bases from V and 3 bases from J; junction bases left unmatched: 9. Germline V lookup: CDR1 MNHNY, CDR2 SVGAGI (reference sequence). The CDR3 spells CASTLPWTSYNEQFF. The DNA for the CDR3 is TGTGCCAGCACCCTTCCGTGGACTAGCTACAATGAGCAGTTCTTC.

This clone was detected a few times. V usage is TRBV7-6 and J usage is TRBJ2-7; D possibly corresponds to TRBD1 (6 bases). V was shortened by 4 bases and J by 2 bases, with 15 bases between the two germline ends. There are 15 residues in the CDR3. Germline CDR1 and CDR2: SGHVS and FNYEAQ. This CDR3 reads CASSSQGPLTYEQYF. The DNA of the CDR3 is TGTGCCAGCAGCTCGCAGGGGCCCCTAACCTACGAGCAGTACTTC.

The genes are TRBV29-1 and TRBJ2-7, with 9 bases identical to TRBD1. The CDR3 runs to 16 residues. Germline V gives CDR1 SQVTM, CDR2 ANQGSEA. Trimming removed 4 bases from V and 2 bases from J; junction bases left unmatched: 12. CDR3 sequence: CSVVQSPWDRAYEQYF. CDR3 nucleotide sequence: TGCAGCGTTGTGCAATCCCCTTGGGACAGGGCCTACGAGCAGTACTTC.

This sequence joins TRBV10-3 and TRBJ1-1; no reliable D call. The CDR3 sequence is 14 residues long. The V gene lost 4 bases and the J gene lost 1 base, with 10 bases spanning the gap. Germline V gives CDR1 ENHRY, CDR2 SYGVKD. CDR3 coding DNA: TGTGCCATCAGTGTGAAGCCGGGGAACACTGAAGCTTTCTTT. Translated, it gives CAISVKPGNTEAFF.

The chain links TRBV21-1 to TRBJ2-1; TRBD2, the table's D call, was not compared with the DNA. TRBV21-1 is a pseudogene locus. This CDR3 region has 14 residues. The chain's CDR3 is CASSLWDFYNEQFF. For the CDR3, the DNA is TGTGCCAGCAGCCTTTGGGACTTTTACAATGAGCAGTTCTTC.

The CDR3 coding sequence is TGTGCCACCAGCAGAGCCAGGTTGGCCTACGAGCAGTACTTC. Its protein product is CATSRARLAYEQYF. V and J are TRBV15 and TRBJ2-7; D unresolved. In germline, CDR1 is LNHNV, CDR2 YYDKDF (reference sequence). The CDR3 has 14 residues. Trimming took 1 base from V and 2 from J, leaving 9 bases between them.

There are a few counts of this clone. The chain uses TRBV19 and TRBJ2-1; TRBD2 matches 14 bases. CDR1 LNHDA and CDR2 SQIVND come from the germline V gene (reference sequence). The V gene end was trimmed by 4 bases and the J gene end by 7 bases; junction bases not matched to a gene: 6. This CDR3 is 16 amino acids long. CDR3 DNA sequence: TGTGCCAGTAGTACCCGACTAGCGGGAGGGAGGAATGAGCAGTTCTTC. Translated, it gives CASSTRLAGGRNEQFF.

This clone has a handful of counts. Within the sample, other DNA sequences also encode this same CDR3. V is TRBV29-1 and J is TRBJ2-7; 9 nucleotides agree with TRBD1. V trimming: 6 bases; J trimming: 1 base; junction bases outside the gene matches: 4. The CDR3 totals 13 residues. Germline-derived CDR1 and CDR2 are SQVTM and ANQGSEA. The CDR3 is CSVTGTGSYEQYF. In nucleotides, the CDR3 is TGCAGCGTGACCGGGACAGGGTCCTACGAGCAGTACTTC.

This clone came up once. In the same sample, other DNA sequences code for this CDR3. The gene calls are TRBV28 and TRBJ1-3; weak D call: TRBD1 (6 bases). The germline V gene encodes CDR1 MDHEN and CDR2 SYDVKM. V shed 4 bases and J shed 1 base, with 11 bases lying between them. This CDR3 comprises 15 residues. CDR3 amino acids: CASSSLTGSGNTIYF. CDR3 DNA: TGTGCCAGCAGTTCCCTCACAGGGTCTGGAAACACCATATATTTT.

The V and J genes are TRBV5-1 and TRBJ2-7; 7 bases map to TRBD1. This CDR3 is 15 amino acids long. The ends lost 3 bases at V and 1 base at J; junction bases unmatched: 7. Germline CDR1 is SGHRS and CDR2 is YFSETQ. The CDR3, as DNA: TGCGCCAGCAGCTCTTGGGACAGTATATCCTACGAGCAGTACTTC. Protein: CASSSWDSISYEQYF.